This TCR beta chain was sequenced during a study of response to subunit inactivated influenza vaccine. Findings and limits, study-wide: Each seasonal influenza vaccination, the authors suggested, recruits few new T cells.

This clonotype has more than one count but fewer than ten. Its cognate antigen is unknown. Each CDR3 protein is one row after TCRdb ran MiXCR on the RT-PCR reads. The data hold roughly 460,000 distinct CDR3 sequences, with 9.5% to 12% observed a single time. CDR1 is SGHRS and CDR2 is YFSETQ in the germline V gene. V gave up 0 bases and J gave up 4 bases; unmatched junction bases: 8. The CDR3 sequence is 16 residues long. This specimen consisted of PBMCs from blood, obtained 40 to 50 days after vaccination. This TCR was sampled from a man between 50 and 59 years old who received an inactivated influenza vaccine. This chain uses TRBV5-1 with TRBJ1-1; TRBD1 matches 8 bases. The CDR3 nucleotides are TGCGCCAGCAGCTTGGACGGGCAGGGGGCATCCACTGAAGCTTTCTTT. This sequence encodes CASSLDGQGASTEAFF.